Here is one T cell receptor (beta chain) with its context. Its antigen is as yet unknown. The junction departs from germline at one end; a sequencing error may be responsible. The germline V gene encodes CDR1 MNHEY and CDR2 SVGEGT. CDR3 length: 20 amino acids. A constant-region primer served to make TCR beta cDNA from around 540 ng total RNA. For TCR beta, libraries were produced by three nested multiplex PCR rounds using slightly modified ARM-PCR. Two initial PCR rounds of ten to eleven cycles each paired TRBV1-TRBV30 forward primers with a C-beta reverse primer. TCRdb used MiXCR to reprocess the multiplex PCR reads, holding one entry per CDR3 protein. Among approximately 42,000 distinct CDR3 sequences, more than 60% were seen once, and the ten largest hold more than 35%. Co-extraction of RNA and DNA was performed on about 19-30 mg of unsorted bulk tissue. Chronic HBV infection, untreated so far, was present in the patients.

This specimen belongs to a study of tumor-infiltrating lymphocytes in primary liver carcinoma. Study-level background: Tissue type made little difference to sample yields of roughly 3.5 to 7.5 million productive TCRbeta reads. Study-level results: A significantly higher top-250-clone fraction was found in tumors than in blood (p = 0.039). For tumor-adjacent and tumor-blood pairs, overlap was less than that seen for tumor region pairs.

This chain links TRBV6-2 or TRBV6-3 with TRBJ2-1; possibly TRBD2 for D (5 bases). The TCR originated in a woman younger than 45 with primary liver carcinoma and hepatitis B virus infection. Sequenced sample: tumor-adjacent normal liver tissue. CDR3 protein: CGSSYGSAGLVGVPNNEQFF. CDR3 nucleotides: TGTGGCAGCAGTTACGGCAGTGCGGGTCTAGTGGGAGTGCCTAACAATGAGCAGTTCTTC.